This T cell receptor beta chain was recorded in a study of regulatory T cells in long-lasting Graves disease. Findings of the study overall: A greater number of public clonotypes (approximately 2,700) was shared by persistent patients than by new patients (roughly 880). Persistent disease exhibited a predilection for TRBV28, TRBJ1-2 and TRBJ2-5.

Library construction for TCR beta used iRepertoire HTBI primers and Arm-PCR of CDR3 regions. TCRdb fed the multiplex PCR reads into MiXCR, producing one record per CDR3 protein. Of around 460,000 distinct CDR3 sequences listed, 11% to 15% are singletons. Documented time point: newly diagnosed GD, antithyroid drugs for less than 3 months. The TCR library used RNA extracted from PBMCs. American Thyroid Association guidelines defined how Graves' disease was diagnosed. V lost 5 bases to trimming and J lost 3 bases; unmatched junction nucleotides: 9. The CDR3 totals 14 residues. The germline V gene has CDR1 DFQATT and CDR2 SNEGSKA (reference sequence). This clonotype came up a few times. Its specificity is not known. These data are also associated with another study on T cells in Graves' hyperthyroidism and ophthalmopathy. In that study: Graves' hyperthyroidism is called stable when ophthalmopathy does not progress within 18 months.

The V call is TRBV20-1, the J call TRBJ2-7; 8 positions agree with TRBD2. This clonotype was sampled from a woman between 50 and 59 years old with Graves disease. The sequenced sample was peripheral blood mononuclear cells (PBMCs), obtained at new diagnosis, from a patient treated with antithyroid drugs. CDR3 coding DNA: TGCAGTGCTCTTCCTAGCGGGCCTTACTACGAGCAGTACTTC. Its protein is CSALPSGPYYEQYF.